This TCR beta chain derives from a study of T-cell reconstitution after alpha-beta-depleted transplantation in children. Molecular barcoding with unique molecular identifiers was used for the TCRbeta library. In TCRdb, the PCR reads were re-called with MiXCR into one record per CDR3 protein. The table shows fewer than 450,000 distinct CDR3 sequences, with roughly 16% occurring only once. V was shortened by 2 bases and J by 1 base, with 9 bases between the two germline ends. Germline V CDR1 and CDR2: MNHEY, SVGAGI. The CDR3 length is 14 residues. This clonotype has more than one count but fewer than ten.

This material consisted of PBMCs, mostly from graft donor cells, taken 360 days after TCRalphabeta/CD19-depleted stem cell transplant. The chain employs TRBV6-5 and TRBJ2-7; no clear D gene. This clonotype originated in a male patient between 2 and 10 years old who had a stem cell transplant for acute lymphoblastic leukemia, so the T cells may come from the graft donor. The CDR3 sequence is CASSYGLGSYEQYF. Here the CDR3 DNA reads TGTGCCAGCAGTTACGGTCTGGGATCCTACGAGCAGTACTTC.